This T cell receptor beta chain was observed in a study of blood T cells in healthy people across ages. This CDR3 is 16 amino acids long. CDR1 SGHAT and CDR2 FQNNGV come from the germline V gene. V trimming: 0 bases; J trimming: 4 bases; junction bases outside the gene matches: 6. This clonotype was seen at least ten times. Total RNA was isolated from each sample in quantities of at least 5.5 micrograms. Then a second PCR, running roughly 7 to 11 cycles, was carried out with a sample-barcoded 5' primer and a J-beta primer mix. TCRdb passed the 5' RACE reads through MiXCR, listing each CDR3 protein once. The repertoire holds approximately 850,000 distinct CDR3 sequences, with over 45% as singletons.

The chain combines TRBV11-2 with TRBJ2-3; 8 positions agree with TRBD2. Sequencing was done on a sample of blood. The clonotype was recovered from a man aged 25-45 years in good health. The CDR3 nucleotides read TGTGCCAGCAGCTTAGATAGGGCGGGACTAGCAGATACGCAGTATTTT. It specifies CASSLDRAGLADTQYF.